These 3 T cell receptor beta chains came from one sample sequenced in a study of siplizumab effects on memory and regulatory T cells. Clones were read by immunoSEQ multiplex PCR, and TCRdb kept only the in-frame ones, dropping some. The sample holds about 110,000 clones, roughly 92% seen once. The sample comprised CD4+ T cells sorted from blood. Receptor source: a human donor in good health.

The chain has TRBV6-1 and TRBJ2-2; 10 nucleotides align to TRBD2. The germline CDR1 and CDR2 sequences are MNHNS and SASEGT. This CDR3 spans 15 amino acids. With V trimmed by 7 bases and J by 7 bases, 9 bases remained unmatched. CDR3 protein: CASIQAGGLVGELFF. The CDR3 DNA sequence: TGTGCCAGCATTCAAGCGGGGGGGCTTGTCGGGGAGCTGTTTTTT.

The chain has TRBV15 and TRBJ2-7; 10 bases are a match to TRBD1. Germline CDR1 is LNHNV and CDR2 is YYDKDF (reference sequence). J lost 3 bases, V lost 1 base, and 3 bases had no gene match. The CDR3 has 15 amino acids. This CDR3 reads CATSRVGDRGYEQYF. DNA of the CDR3: TGTGCCACCAGCAGAGTTGGGGACAGGGGCTACGAGCAGTACTTC.

The V gene is TRBV11-2, the J gene TRBJ2-7; 10 positions agree with TRBD2. The CDR3 length is 15 residues. Losses at the gene ends were 4 bases for V and 4 bases for J; bases not matched to a gene: 7. The germline CDR1 and CDR2 sequences are SGHAT and FQNNGV. In DNA form, the CDR3 reads TGTGCCAGCAGCTCCTCTAGCGGGAGTCAGTACGAGCAGTACTTC. Translated, it gives CASSSSSGSQYEQYF.